Only a few counts were recorded for the clone carrying this T cell receptor beta chain. A far larger clone is just one base off, so this is likely a read error. This specimen belongs to a study of CD8+ T cells in alopecia areata. Following extraction, RNA underwent reverse transcription to cDNA, which served as the sequencing template. Clones were sequenced by immunoSEQ multiplex PCR, and TCRdb holds only the in-frame ones, with some missing. The data contain around 110,000 clones, about three fifths of them singletons. The CDR3 spans 15 residues. CDR1 and CDR2 (germline): ENHRY, SYGVKD. Documented treatment: oral pan-JAK inhibitor, 5-10 mg twice daily.

The clonotype was recovered from a human donor with alopecia areata. V and J are TRBV10-3 and TRBJ2-1, with 12 bases identical to TRBD2. Sequenced material: CD8+ T cells sorted from blood, taken at week 24, from a patient treated with tofacitinib. The CDR3 loop reads CASSDSSGGANEQFF. CDR3 nucleotide sequence: TGTGCCAGCAGTGACTCTAGCGGGGGGGCCAATGAGCAGTTCTTC.